This is a list of T cell receptor beta chains from one sample in a study of cytomegalovirus exposure and HLA in healthy donors. Measured with immunoSEQ multiplex PCR; TCRdb has only the in-frame clones, and not every one. The sample yields approximately 270,000 clones, 90% seen once. Sequences were obtained from PBMCs. These receptors were collected from a woman aged 18-30 years in good health and CMV-seronegative. Both conserved end residues are part of each CDR3. D genes are given only for firm matches. Some rows mark clone size as missing; the rest say once, few, many or name a class of expanded clone.

TRBV6-5	TRBJ2-7	.	TRBD1	TGTGCCAGCAGCGCCCTGGGACAGGGGTTCTACGAGCAGTACTTC	CASSALGQGFYEQYF
TRBV11-2	TRBJ2-7	.	TRBD1	TGTGCCAGCAGCTCGGTACAGGGGCCCAGCTCCTACGAGCAGTACTTC	CASSSVQGPSSYEQYF
TRBV6-6	TRBJ2-7	.	TRBD2	TGTGCCAGCAGTGGACTAGCGGGGGAGAAGGACGAGCAGTACTTC	CASSGLAGEKDEQYF
TRBV29-1	TRBJ2-1	.	TRBD2	TGCAGCGTACCGCTTCCTAGCGGGGGGGCCACCAAGCAGTTCTTC	CSVPLPSGGATKQFF
TRBV11-3	TRBJ1-5	.	TRBD1	TGTGCCAGCAGACGAGGGACAGGGGGACGTCAGCCCCAGCATTTT	CASRRGTGGRQPQHF
TRBV4-2	TRBJ1-5	.	TRBD1	TGTGCCAGCAGCCAAGATCCTGGGGACAGAGCTGAGACCCAGCATTTT	CASSQDPGDRAETQHF
TRBV4-3	TRBJ1-4	.	TRBD1	TGCGCCAGCAGTCAAGACGGGACAGCCAATGAAAAACTGTTTTTT	CASSQDGTANEKLFF
TRBV7-9	TRBJ1-5	.	.	TGTGCCAGCAGCTTAGGAGGGAGTGGGCAGCCCCAGCATTTT	CASSLGGSGQPQHF
TRBV25-1	TRBJ2-1	.	TRBD2	TGTGCCAGCAGTTTAGCGGGGGGAATTTACAATGAGCAGTTCTTC	CASSLAGGIYNEQFF
TRBV15	TRBJ1-5	.	.	TGTGCCACCAGCGGACGCGAGACAGATAGCAATCAGCCCCAGCATTTT	CATSGRETDSNQPQHF
TRBV29-1	TRBJ1-1	.	.	TGCAGCGTTGACCACAGGCTGAACACTGAAGCTTTCTTT	CSVDHRLNTEAFF
TRBV7-3	TRBJ2-7	.	TRBD2	TGTGCCAGCAGCTTAAGCGGGGGGCCTTCCTACGAGCAGTACTTC	CASSLSGGPSYEQYF
TRBV6-6	TRBJ2-7	once	.	TGTGCCAGCAGACCAAGGGGATACGAGCAGTACTTC	CASRPRGYEQYF
TRBV29-1	TRBJ1-1	.	.	TGCAGCGTAGAACAGGGTTCTGAAGCTTTCTTT	CSVEQGSEAFF
TRBV2	TRBJ2-2	.	.	TGTGCCAGCAGTGTTGACAGCACGAACACCGGGGAGCTGTTTTTT	CASSVDSTNTGELFF
TRBV5-1	TRBJ1-1	.	.	TGCGCCAGCAGAGTTACAGGGAACACTGAAGCTTTCTTT	CASRVTGNTEAFF
TRBV15	TRBJ2-5	.	.	TGTGCCACCAGCAGAGATGGGTCGGCGGGGTCCGGGGAGACCCAGTACTTC	CATSRDGSAGSGETQYF
TRBV28	TRBJ2-2	.	.	TGTGCCAGCAGTTTAAGGGGCCTGGGTACCGGGGAGCTGTTTTTT	CASSLRGLGTGELFF